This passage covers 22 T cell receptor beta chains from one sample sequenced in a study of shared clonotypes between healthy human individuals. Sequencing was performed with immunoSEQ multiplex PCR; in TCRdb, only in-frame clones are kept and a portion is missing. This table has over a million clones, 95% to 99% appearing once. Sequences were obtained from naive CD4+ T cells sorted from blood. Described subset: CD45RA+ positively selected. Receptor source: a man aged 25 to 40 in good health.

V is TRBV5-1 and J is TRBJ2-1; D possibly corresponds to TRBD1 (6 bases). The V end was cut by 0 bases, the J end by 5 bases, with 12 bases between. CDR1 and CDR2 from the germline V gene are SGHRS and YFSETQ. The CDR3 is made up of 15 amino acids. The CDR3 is CASSLVLGGDNEQFF. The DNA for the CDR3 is TGCGCCAGCAGCTTGGTATTAGGGGGAGACAATGAGCAGTTCTTC.

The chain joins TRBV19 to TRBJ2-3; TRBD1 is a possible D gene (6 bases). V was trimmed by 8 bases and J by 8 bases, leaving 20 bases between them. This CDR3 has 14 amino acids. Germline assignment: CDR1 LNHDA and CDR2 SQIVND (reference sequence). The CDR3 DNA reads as TGTGCCAGTGCACAGGGATCGGGCTATCCTACGCAGTATTTT. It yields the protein CASAQGSGYPTQYF.

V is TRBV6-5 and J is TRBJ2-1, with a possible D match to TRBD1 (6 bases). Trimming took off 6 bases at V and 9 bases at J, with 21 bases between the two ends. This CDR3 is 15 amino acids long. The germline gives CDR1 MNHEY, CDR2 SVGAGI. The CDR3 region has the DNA TGTGCCAGCAGGGCGTTCTGGGGGCCGGGGAGTGAGCAGTTCTTC. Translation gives CASRAFWGPGSEQFF.

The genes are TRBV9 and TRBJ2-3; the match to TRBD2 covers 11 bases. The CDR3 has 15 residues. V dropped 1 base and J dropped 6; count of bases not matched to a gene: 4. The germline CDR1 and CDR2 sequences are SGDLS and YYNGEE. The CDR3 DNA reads TGTGCCAGCAGCGTAATAGCGGGAGGGTTGGATACGCAGTATTTT. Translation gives CASSVIAGGLDTQYF.

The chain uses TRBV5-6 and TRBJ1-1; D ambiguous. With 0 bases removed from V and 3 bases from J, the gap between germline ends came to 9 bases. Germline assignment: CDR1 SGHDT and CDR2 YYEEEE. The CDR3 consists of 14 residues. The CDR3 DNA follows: TGTGCCAGCAGCTTGGTCGGGTGGGACACTGAAGCTTTCTTT. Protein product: CASSLVGWDTEAFF.

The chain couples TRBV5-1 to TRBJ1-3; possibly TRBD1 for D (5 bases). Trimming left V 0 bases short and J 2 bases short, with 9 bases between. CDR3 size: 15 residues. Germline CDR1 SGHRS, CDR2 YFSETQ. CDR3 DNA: TGCGCCAGCAGCTTGGGTCCAGGGACTGGAAACACCATATATTTT. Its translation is CASSLGPGTGNTIYF.

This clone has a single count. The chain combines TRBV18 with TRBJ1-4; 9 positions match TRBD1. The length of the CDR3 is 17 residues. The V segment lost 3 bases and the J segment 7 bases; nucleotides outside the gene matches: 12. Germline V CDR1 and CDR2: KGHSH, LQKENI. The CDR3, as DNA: TGTGCCAGCTCACCGGACAGGGGAGGAGGCTTAAGTGAAAAACTGTTTTTT. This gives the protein CASSPDRGGGLSEKLFF.

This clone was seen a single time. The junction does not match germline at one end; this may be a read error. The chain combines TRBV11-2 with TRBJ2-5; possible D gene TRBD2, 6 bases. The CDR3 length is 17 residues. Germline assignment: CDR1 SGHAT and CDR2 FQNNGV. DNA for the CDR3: TGTGCCAGCAGCGTAGACTACTTCCGGGACTACCAAGAGACCCAGTACTTC. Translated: CASSVDYFRDYQETQYF.

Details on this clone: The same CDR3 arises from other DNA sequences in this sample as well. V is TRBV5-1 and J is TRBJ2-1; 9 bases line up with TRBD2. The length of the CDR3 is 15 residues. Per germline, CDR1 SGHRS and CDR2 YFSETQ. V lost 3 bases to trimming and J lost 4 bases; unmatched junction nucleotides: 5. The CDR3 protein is CASSYSGSLYNEQFF. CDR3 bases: TGCGCCAGCAGCTATAGCGGGAGCCTTTACAATGAGCAGTTCTTC.

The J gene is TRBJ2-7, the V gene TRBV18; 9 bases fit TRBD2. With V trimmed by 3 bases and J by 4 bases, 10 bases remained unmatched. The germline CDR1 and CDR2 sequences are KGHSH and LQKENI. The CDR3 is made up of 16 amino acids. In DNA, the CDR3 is TGTGCCAGCTCACCCGTGCGGGAGGGCCGCGGTTACGAGCAGTACTTC. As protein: CASSPVREGRGYEQYF.

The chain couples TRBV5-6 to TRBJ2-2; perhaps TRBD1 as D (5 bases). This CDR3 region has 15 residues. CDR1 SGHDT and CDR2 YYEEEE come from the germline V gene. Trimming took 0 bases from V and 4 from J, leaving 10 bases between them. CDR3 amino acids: CASSLVSGPTGELFF. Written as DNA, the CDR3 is TGTGCCAGCAGCTTGGTTTCAGGGCCCACCGGGGAGCTGTTTTTT.

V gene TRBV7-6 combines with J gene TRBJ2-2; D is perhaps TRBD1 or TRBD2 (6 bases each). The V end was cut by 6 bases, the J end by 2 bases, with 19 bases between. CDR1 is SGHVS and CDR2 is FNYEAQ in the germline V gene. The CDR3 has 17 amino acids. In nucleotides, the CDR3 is TGTGCCAGCAGGGAAAGGGGGGTCGGGGCAAACACCGGGGAGCTGTTTTTT. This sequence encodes CASRERGVGANTGELFF.

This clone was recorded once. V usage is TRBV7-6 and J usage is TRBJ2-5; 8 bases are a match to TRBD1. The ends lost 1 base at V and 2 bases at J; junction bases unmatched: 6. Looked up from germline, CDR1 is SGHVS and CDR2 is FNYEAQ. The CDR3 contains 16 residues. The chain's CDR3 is CASSLGDTGGQETQYF. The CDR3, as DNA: TGTGCCAGCAGCTTAGGGGATACAGGGGGTCAAGAGACCCAGTACTTC.

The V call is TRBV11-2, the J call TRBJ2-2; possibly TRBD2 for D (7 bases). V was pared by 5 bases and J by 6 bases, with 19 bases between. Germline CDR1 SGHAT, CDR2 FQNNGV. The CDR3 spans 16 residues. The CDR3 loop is CASSRRGRAFAGELFF. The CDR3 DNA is TGTGCCAGCAGCCGTAGGGGGAGGGCTTTTGCCGGGGAGCTGTTTTTT.

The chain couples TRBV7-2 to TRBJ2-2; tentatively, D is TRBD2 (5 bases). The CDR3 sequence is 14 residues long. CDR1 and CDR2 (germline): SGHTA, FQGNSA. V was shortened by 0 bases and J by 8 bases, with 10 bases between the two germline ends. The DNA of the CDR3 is TGTGCCAGCAGCTTAGCACGGGGTGCGGGGGAGCTGTTTTTT. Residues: CASSLARGAGELFF.

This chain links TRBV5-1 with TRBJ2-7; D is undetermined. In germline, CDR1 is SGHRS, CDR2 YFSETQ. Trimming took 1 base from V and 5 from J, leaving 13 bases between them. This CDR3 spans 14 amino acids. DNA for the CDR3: TGCGCCAGCAGCTTGTTCTCGTTAGGGAACGAGCAGTACTTC. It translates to CASSLFSLGNEQYF.

CDR3 DNA: TGTGCCAGCAGTTTAGTCGGCGGGAGGGCCGACAATGAGCAGTTCTTC. It specifies CASSLVGGRADNEQFF. The chain employs TRBV27 and TRBJ2-1; TRBD2 agrees at 9 bases. Germline values: CDR1 MNHEY, CDR2 SMNVEV (reference sequence). CDR3 length: 16 amino acids. V lost 2 bases to trimming and J lost 5 bases; unmatched junction nucleotides: 7.

CDR3 sequence (DNA): TGTGCCAGCAGCCAAGATTGGGGGACAGGGTATCCAGATACGCAGTATTTT. Its translation is CASSQDWGTGYPDTQYF. V is TRBV14 and J is TRBJ2-3, with 9 bases identical to TRBD1. Trimming removed 0 bases from V and 4 bases from J; junction bases left unmatched: 8. The CDR3 loop spans 17 amino acids. The germline V gene encodes CDR1 SGHDN and CDR2 FVKESK.

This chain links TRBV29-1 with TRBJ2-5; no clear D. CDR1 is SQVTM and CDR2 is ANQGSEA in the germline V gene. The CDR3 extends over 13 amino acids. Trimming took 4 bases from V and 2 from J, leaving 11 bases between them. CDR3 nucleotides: TGCAGCGTTGGTCACTCCTCACAAGAGACCCAGTACTTC. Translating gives CSVGHSSQETQYF.

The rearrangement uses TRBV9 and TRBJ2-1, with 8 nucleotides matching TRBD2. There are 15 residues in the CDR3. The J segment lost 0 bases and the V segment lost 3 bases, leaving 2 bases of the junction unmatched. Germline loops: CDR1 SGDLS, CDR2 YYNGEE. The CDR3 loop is CASSGGLGSYNEQFF. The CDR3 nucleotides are TGTGCCAGCAGCGGGGGACTAGGCTCCTACAATGAGCAGTTCTTC. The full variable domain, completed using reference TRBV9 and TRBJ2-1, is DSGVTQTPKHLITATGQRVTLRCSPRSGDLSVYWYQQSLDQGLQFLIQYYNGEERAKGNILERFSAQQFPDLHSELNLSSLELGDSALYFCASSGGLGSYNEQFFGPGTRLTVL.

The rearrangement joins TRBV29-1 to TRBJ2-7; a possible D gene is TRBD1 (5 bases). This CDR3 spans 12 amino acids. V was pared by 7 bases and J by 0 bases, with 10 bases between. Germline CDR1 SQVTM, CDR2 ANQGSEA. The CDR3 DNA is TGCAGCGCCTTGGACAACTCCTACGAGCAGTACTTC. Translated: CSALDNSYEQYF.

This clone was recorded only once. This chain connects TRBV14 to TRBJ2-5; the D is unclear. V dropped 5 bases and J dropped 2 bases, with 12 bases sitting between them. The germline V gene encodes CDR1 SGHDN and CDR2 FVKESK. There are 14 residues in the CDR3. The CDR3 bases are TGTGCCAGCAGCGTTTACGGATTACAAGAGACCCAGTACTTC. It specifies CASSVYGLQETQYF.